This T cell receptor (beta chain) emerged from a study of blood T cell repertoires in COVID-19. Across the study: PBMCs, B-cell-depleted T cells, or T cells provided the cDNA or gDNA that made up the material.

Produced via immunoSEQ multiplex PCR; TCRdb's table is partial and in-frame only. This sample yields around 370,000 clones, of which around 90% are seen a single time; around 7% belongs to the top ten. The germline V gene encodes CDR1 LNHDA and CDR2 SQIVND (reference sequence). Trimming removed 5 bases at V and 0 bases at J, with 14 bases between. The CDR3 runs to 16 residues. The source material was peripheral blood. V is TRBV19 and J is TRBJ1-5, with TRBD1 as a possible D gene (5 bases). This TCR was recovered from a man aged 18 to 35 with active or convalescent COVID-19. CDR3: CASSPRRGNSNQPQHF. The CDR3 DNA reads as TGTGCCAGTAGTCCAAGAAGGGGTAATAGCAATCAGCCCCAGCATTTT.